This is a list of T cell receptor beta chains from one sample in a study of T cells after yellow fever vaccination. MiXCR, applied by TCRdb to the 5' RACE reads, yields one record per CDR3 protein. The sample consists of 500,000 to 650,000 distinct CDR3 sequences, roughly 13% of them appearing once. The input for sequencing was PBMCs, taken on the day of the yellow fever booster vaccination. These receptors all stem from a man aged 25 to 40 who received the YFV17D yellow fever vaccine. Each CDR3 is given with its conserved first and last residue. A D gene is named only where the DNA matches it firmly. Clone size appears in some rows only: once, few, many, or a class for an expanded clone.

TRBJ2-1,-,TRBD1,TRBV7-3,TGTGCCAGCAGCACACCGGGACAGGGAATGAGTGAGCAGTTCTTC,CASSTPGQGMSEQFF
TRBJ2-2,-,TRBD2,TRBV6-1,TGTGCCAGTTCACTAGCGGGAGGATTCACCGGGGAGCTGTTTTTT,CASSLAGGFTGELFF
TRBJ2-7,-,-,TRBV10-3,TGTGCCAACGCACAAGGGCCATTCTCCTACGAGCAGTACTTC,CANAQGPFSYEQYF
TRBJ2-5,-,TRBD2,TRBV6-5,TGTGCCAGCAGTTACACAGCCCCCGGACTAGCGGGGTGGATCACCCAGTACTTC,CASSYTAPGLAGWITQYF
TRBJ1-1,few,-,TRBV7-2,TGTGCCAGCAGCTTAGTCGCGGGCAGAGGGGGATCCGAAGCTTTCTTT,CASSLVAGRGGSEAFF
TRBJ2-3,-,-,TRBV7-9,TGTGCCAGCAGCTCCGGACTGGCGGTCTTCACAGATACGCAGTATTTT,CASSSGLAVFTDTQYF
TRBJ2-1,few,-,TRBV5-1,TGCGCCAGCAGCTTTATAAAAGAGGCCTACAATGAGCAGTTCTTC,CASSFIKEAYNEQFF
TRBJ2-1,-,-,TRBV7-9,TGTGCCAGCAGCTCCCCAGGGTACCGCCAGACTGAGCAGTTCTTC,CASSSPGYRQTEQFF
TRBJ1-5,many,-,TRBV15,TGTGCCACCAGCAGAGACAGGGGATCCCAGCCCCAGCATTTT,CATSRDRGSQPQHF
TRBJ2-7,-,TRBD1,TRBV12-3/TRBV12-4,TGTGCCAGCAGTAGGGGTATGACAGGGTACTACGAGCAGTACTTC,CASSRGMTGYYEQYF
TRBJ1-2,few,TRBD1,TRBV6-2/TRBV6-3,TGTGCCAGCAGTGGTCGACGGACAGGGCTCGTACTGAACTATGGCTACACCTTC,CASSGRRTGLVLNYGYTF
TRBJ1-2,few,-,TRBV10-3,TGTGCCATCAGTGACAGGAAAAGCGTTTCTGGCTACACCTTC,CAISDRKSVSGYTF
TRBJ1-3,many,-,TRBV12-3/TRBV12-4,TGTGCCAGCAGTTTAAGGGGAACCCCTGGAAACACCATATATTTT,CASSLRGTPGNTIYF
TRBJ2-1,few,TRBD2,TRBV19,TGTGCCAGTAGAAGGACTAGCGGGGCGTACAATGAGCAGTTCTTC,CASRRTSGAYNEQFF
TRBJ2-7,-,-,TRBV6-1,TGTGCCAGCAAGAGGTTTTTCTCCTACGAGCAGTACTTC,CASKRFFSYEQYF
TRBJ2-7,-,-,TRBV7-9,TGTGCCAGCAGGGTGCAGGGTAACTCCTACGAGCAGTACTTC,CASRVQGNSYEQYF
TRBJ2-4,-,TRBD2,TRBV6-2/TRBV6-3,TGTGCCAGCAGTTACTCGTCGGGGGGGACCAAAAACATTCAGTACTTC,CASSYSSGGTKNIQYF
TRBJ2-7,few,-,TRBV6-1,TGTGCCAGCAAACCGGGACGCCCCTACGAGCAGTACTTC,CASKPGRPYEQYF